This is a list of T cell receptor beta chains from one sample in a study of cytomegalovirus exposure and HLA in healthy donors. Using immunoSEQ multiplex PCR, the repertoire was profiled, and TCRdb retains in-frame clones only, with some absent. Of 130,000 or so clones listed, approximately 8.7% are singletons. The sequencing sample was made of PBMCs. Receptors were obtained from a man aged 40-50 years in good health and CMV-seronegative. Each CDR3 is given with its conserved first and last residue. A D gene is named only where the DNA matches it firmly. The size field is filled for only some rows; it gives once, few, many or a size class.

d_call | cdr3_length | j_call | clone_size | v_call | cdr3_aa | cdr3_nt
NA | 13 | TRBJ1-2 | NA | TRBV6-1 | CASSDPDSYGYTF | TGTGCCAGCAGTGACCCGGACAGCTATGGCTACACCTTC
NA | 14 | TRBJ1-1 | few | TRBV15 | CATSRDRARAEAFF | TGTGCCACCAGCAGAGATCGGGCGAGGGCTGAAGCTTTCTTT
NA | 15 | TRBJ2-7 | NA | TRBV7-9 | CASSLGGGPLGEQYF | TGTGCCAGCAGCTTAGGGGGGGGCCCTTTAGGCGAGCAGTACTTC
TRBD2 | 16 | TRBJ2-5 | few | TRBV7-3 | CASSPGLAGGSETQYF | TGTGCCAGCAGCCCGGGACTAGCGGGGGGTTCAGAGACCCAGTACTTC
TRBD1 | 14 | TRBJ1-1 | NA | TRBV19 | CASTSTGGGTEAFF | TGTGCCAGTACATCGACAGGGGGCGGAACTGAAGCTTTCTTT
NA | 14 | TRBJ1-1 | NA | TRBV30 | CAWRKGGRETEAFF | TGTGCCTGGAGGAAAGGGGGAAGAGAGACTGAAGCTTTCTTT
NA | 13 | TRBJ1-2 | few | TRBV4-3 | CASSLVKNYGYTF | TGCGCCAGCAGCCTAGTCAAGAACTATGGCTACACCTTC
NA | 11 | TRBJ1-1 | NA | TRBV20-1 | CSARVLTEAFF | TGCAGTGCTAGAGTTCTCACTGAAGCTTTCTTT
TRBD1 | 15 | TRBJ1-4 | few | TRBV5-1 | CASSLDHRGDEKLFF | TGCGCCAGCAGCTTGGATCACAGGGGAGATGAAAAACTGTTTTTT
TRBD1 | 16 | TRBJ1-1 | NA | TRBV27 | CASSYKTGGWDTEAFF | TGTGCCAGCAGTTACAAGACAGGGGGCTGGGACACTGAAGCTTTCTTT
TRBD2 | 16 | TRBJ2-1 | few | TRBV9 | CASSVVAGGPHNEQFF | TGTGCCAGCAGCGTAGTAGCGGGGGGGCCTCACAATGAGCAGTTCTTC
NA | 14 | TRBJ1-2 | few | TRBV4-3 | CASSQDGGNYGYTF | TGCGCCAGCAGCCAAGATGGGGGGAACTATGGCTACACCTTC
TRBD1 | 15 | TRBJ2-1 | NA | TRBV5-4 | CASSPVGQGLWEQFF | TGTGCCAGCAGCCCTGTGGGACAGGGCCTGTGGGAGCAGTTCTTC
TRBD2 | 15 | TRBJ2-7 | NA | TRBV11-2 | CASSLGLAGGYEQYF | TGTGCCAGCAGCTTAGGACTAGCGGGGGGATACGAGCAGTACTTC
TRBD2 | 14 | TRBJ2-5 | NA | TRBV5-1 | CASSPGLAQETQYF | TGCGCCAGCAGCCCGGGACTAGCACAAGAGACCCAGTACTTC
TRBD1 | 16 | TRBJ2-7 | NA | TRBV14 | CASSPTGQGRVYEQYF | TGTGCCAGCAGCCCAACAGGACAGGGAAGGGTCTACGAGCAGTACTTC
TRBD1 | 15 | TRBJ1-4 | few | TRBV28 | CASNRATGANEKLFF | TGTGCCAGCAACCGAGCGACAGGGGCTAATGAAAAACTGTTTTTT
TRBD1 | 16 | TRBJ2-3 | few | TRBV5-5 | CASSYLQGAYTDTQYF | TGTGCCAGCAGCTACCTACAGGGGGCGTACACAGATACGCAGTATTTT
TRBD1 | 16 | TRBJ2-5 | few | TRBV28 | CASSTRRQGGGETQYF | TGTGCCAGCAGCACCCGCAGACAGGGGGGAGGCGAGACCCAGTACTTC
TRBD1 | 17 | TRBJ1-6 | few | TRBV5-6 | CASSFGTGGPYNSPLHF | TGTGCCAGCAGTTTCGGGACAGGGGGCCCCTATAATTCACCCCTCCACTTT
TRBD1 | 15 | TRBJ2-3 | NA | TRBV4-3 | CASSFSQGATDTQYF | TGCGCCAGCAGCTTCTCGCAGGGGGCTACAGATACGCAGTATTTT
NA | 14 | TRBJ1-4 | few | TRBV7-9 | CASSIGGGNEKLFF | TGTGCCAGCAGTATAGGGGGGGGCAATGAAAAACTGTTTTTT
NA | 14 | TRBJ2-1 | NA | TRBV28 | CASSSQVQNNEQFF | TGTGCCAGCAGTTCCCAGGTCCAAAACAATGAGCAGTTCTTC
NA | 12 | TRBJ1-2 | few | TRBV30 | CAWSGRTYGYTF | TGTGCCTGGAGTGGGAGGACCTATGGCTACACCTTC
NA | 14 | TRBJ1-2 | few | TRBV5-4 | CASSLEARSSGYTF | TGTGCCAGCAGCTTGGAAGCTCGGTCCTCCGGCTACACCTTC
TRBD1 | 13 | TRBJ2-5 | once | TRBV19 | CASQDRAQETQYF | TGTGCCAGCCAGGACAGGGCGCAGGAGACCCAGTACTTC
TRBD1 | 15 | TRBJ1-2 | NA | TRBV19 | CASSPRGQGGFGYTF | TGTGCCAGTAGTCCCCGGGGACAGGGGGGTTTTGGCTACACCTTC
NA | 16 | TRBJ1-5 | NA | TRBV27 | CASSSTRSRAGQPQHF | TGTGCCAGCAGTTCCACCCGGTCGAGGGCAGGTCAGCCCCAGCATTTT
NA | 12 | TRBJ2-2 | NA | TRBV2 | CASRQYTGELFF | TGTGCCTCAAGACAGTACACCGGGGAGCTGTTTTTT
NA | 16 | TRBJ1-6 | NA | TRBV7-9 | CASSSPPGGRDSPLHF | TGTGCCAGCAGCTCACCCCCGGGGGGTCGGGATTCACCCCTCCACTTT
TRBD1 | 15 | TRBJ1-4 | NA | TRBV13 | CASSLDGQGSEKLFF | TGTGCCAGCAGCTTAGACGGACAGGGGAGCGAAAAACTGTTTTTT
TRBD1 | 15 | TRBJ2-3 | many | TRBV15 | CATSTGQDSTDTQYF | TGTGCCACCAGCACCGGACAGGACAGCACAGATACGCAGTATTTT
NA | 18 | TRBJ1-5 | NA | TRBV7-8 | CASSFQIPTDYSNQPQHF | TGTGCCAGCAGCTTTCAAATTCCAACAGATTATAGCAATCAGCCCCAGCATTTT
TRBD1 | 12 | TRBJ1-2 | few | TRBV6-5 | CASSPTGSGYTF | TGTGCCAGCAGTCCGACAGGGTCTGGCTACACCTTC
TRBD2 | 16 | TRBJ2-2 | NA | TRBV5-6 | CASSPTGGAVTGELFF | TGTGCCAGCAGCCCCACCGGGGGGGCAGTCACCGGGGAGCTGTTTTTT
TRBD1 | 12 | TRBJ2-1 | few | TRBV5-4 | CASRAGGNEQFF | TGTGCCAGCAGGGCAGGGGGCAATGAGCAGTTCTTC